The present entry profiles one T cell receptor (beta chain) with its context. Its antigen is still unknown. Per-base quality was not reported, and no clone a single base away is much larger than it. This sample was taken from a study of blood T cell repertoires in COVID-19 (dated by TCRdb to the early 2020s). Some background on the complete study: Collaborator samples came from the United States, Italy and Spain and covered acute and convalescent phases of COVID-19. The prospective study material was composed of cDNA or gDNA derived from T cells, B-cell-depleted T cells, or PBMCs. Subjects who had been exposed to COVID-19, were actively infected with it, or had recovered from it provided the deeply sampled blood TCRbeta repertoires that made up the dataset. The repertoires were released in a freely available public database intended as a resource for research on the immune response to SARS-CoV-2. Samples were obtained from the ongoing ImmuneRACE study (first 160 participants) and from about 1,300 subjects provided by 6 global collaborators. The sample metadata nearly always contained a de-identified subject ID, COVID-19 status, age in years and sex. Where available, HLA class I and class II types were taken from metadata supplied by the sample provider and were not determined by assay-based typing. The study at large found these results: The amount of clinical and demographic metadata varied by source and participant and was provided uncurated.

A second Seattle source provided samples from volunteer blood donors who had recovered from COVID-19. Whole blood was collected in K2EDTA tubes by collaborating institutions according to the institutions' own protocols. For TCRbeta analysis, collaborators shipped samples in one of three forms: frozen whole blood, isolated PBMCs, or DNA extracted from either of those sample types. TCRbeta CDR3 regions were amplified from genomic DNA by means of the immunoSEQ Assay, a bias-controlled multiplex PCR. For the original study's pipeline: Nucleated cell counts per sample were estimated from amplification of reference gene primers within the assay. Sequence reads were collapsed and filtered to measure the absolute abundance of every unique TCRbeta CDR3 rearrangement. For each sample, productive Simpson clonality was calculated by taking the square root of Simpson's diversity index across productive rearrangements. In TCRdb, the immuneACCESS table is reduced to in-frame sequences with V and J assigned. These tables do not hold every clone; where another copy was compared, an unresolved V gene accounts for under half, and the others remain unexplained. That table gives V, J and clone size, and the DNA gave D and trimming. This sample has 300,000 to 350,000 clones in its table, and roughly 89% of those were observed once. The leading ten clones occupy less than 3.5% of the sample.

Looking up the germline V gene (reference sequence) yields CDR1 MNHEY and CDR2 SMNVEV. Trimming costs V 6 bases and J 7 bases, and their ends lie 10 bases apart. The CDR3, from cysteine to phenylalanine, totals 13 residues. Just CDR3 DNA is preserved here, 39 bases in frame from base 1. In this chain, TRBV27 is recombined with TRBJ1-6; TRBD1 is a weak D gene call, 5 bases matching. Sequencing was performed on peripheral blood. This receptor was identified in a woman in her late teens or twenties who had recovered from COVID-19. The nucleotide sequence is TGTGCCAGCAGAGGGGAATGGAATTCACCCCTCCACTTT. This gives the protein CASRGEWNSPLHF.